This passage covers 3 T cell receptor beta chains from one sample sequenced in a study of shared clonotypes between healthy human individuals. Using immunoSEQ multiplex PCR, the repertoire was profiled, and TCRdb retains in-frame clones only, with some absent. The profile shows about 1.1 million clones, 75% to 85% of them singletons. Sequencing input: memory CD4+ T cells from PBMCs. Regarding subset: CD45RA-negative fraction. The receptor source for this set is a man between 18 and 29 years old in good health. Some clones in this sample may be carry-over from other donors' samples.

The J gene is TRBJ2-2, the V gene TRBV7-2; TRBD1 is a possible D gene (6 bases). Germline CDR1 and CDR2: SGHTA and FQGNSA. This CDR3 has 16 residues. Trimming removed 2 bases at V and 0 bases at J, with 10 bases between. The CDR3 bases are TGTGCCAGCAGCTTACTGGGGGCGGCGAACACCGGGGAGCTGTTTTTT. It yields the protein CASSLLGAANTGELFF.

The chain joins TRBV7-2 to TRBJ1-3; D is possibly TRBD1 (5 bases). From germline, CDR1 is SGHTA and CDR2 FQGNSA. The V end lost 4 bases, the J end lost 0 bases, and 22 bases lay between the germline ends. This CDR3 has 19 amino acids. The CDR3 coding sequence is TGTGCCAGCAGCTCGGAGTACGGGGGACCCTTAAGCTCTGGAAACACCATATATTTT. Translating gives CASSSEYGGPLSSGNTIYF. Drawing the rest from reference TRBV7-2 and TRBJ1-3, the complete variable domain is GAGVSQSPSNKVTEKGKDVELRCDPISGHTALYWYRQSLGQGLEFLIYFQGNSAPDKSGLPSDRFSAERTGGSVSTLTIQRTQQEDSAVYLCASSSEYGGPLSSGNTIYFGEGSWLTVV.

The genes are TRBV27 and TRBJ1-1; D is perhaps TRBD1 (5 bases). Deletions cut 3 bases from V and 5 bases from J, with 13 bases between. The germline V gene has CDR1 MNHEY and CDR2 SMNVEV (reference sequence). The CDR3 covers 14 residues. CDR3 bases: TGTGCCAGCAGTTTGGTGGAGGGGTGGACTGAAGCTTTCTTT. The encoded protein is CASSLVEGWTEAFF.